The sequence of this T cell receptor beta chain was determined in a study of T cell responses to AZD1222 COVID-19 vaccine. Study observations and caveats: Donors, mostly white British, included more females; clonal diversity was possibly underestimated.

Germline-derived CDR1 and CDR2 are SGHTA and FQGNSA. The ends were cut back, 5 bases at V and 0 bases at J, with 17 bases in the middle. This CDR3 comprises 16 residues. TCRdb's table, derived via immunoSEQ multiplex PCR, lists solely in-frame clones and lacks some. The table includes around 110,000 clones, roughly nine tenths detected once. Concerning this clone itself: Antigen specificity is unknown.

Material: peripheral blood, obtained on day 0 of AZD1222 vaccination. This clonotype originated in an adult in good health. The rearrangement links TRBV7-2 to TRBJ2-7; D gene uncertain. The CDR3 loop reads CASSLKGGSSSYEQYF. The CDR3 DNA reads TGTGCCAGCAGCCTCAAAGGCGGTTCGAGCTCCTACGAGCAGTACTTC.